One T cell receptor (beta chain) is described in this entry. The entry originates in a study of blood T cell repertoires in COVID-19. Study information: Acute and convalescent COVID-19 specimens originated in the United States, Italy and Spain.

The CDR3 consists of 15 residues. CDR1 and CDR2 (germline): GTSNPN, SVGIG (reference sequence). V shed 0 bases, J shed 6 bases, and the junction held 6 bases outside the gene matches. The table came from immunoSEQ multiplex PCR; TCRdb's copy has only in-frame clones and leaves some out. The table has about 270,000 clones, roughly 86% seen once. This chain connects TRBV30 to TRBJ2-3, with 10 bases identical to TRBD2. The origin of this receptor is a man in his forties with active or convalescent COVID-19. The sequencing input was peripheral blood. The CDR3 protein is CAWSVGAGGPDTQYF. The CDR3 region has the DNA TGTGCCTGGAGTGTAGGAGCGGGGGGGCCTGATACGCAGTATTTT.